Below are 12 T cell receptor beta chains sequenced from a single sample in a study of OX40 agonist ivuxolimab in advanced cancers. Repertoires were generated with immunoSEQ multiplex PCR, while TCRdb's copy carries only in-frame clones and drops some. The table records about 100,000 clones, about 88% of them present only once. The specimen was CD4+ or CD8+ T cells sorted from blood, collected in a trial of the OX40 agonist ivuxolimab. These receptors all come from an adult with an advanced solid tumor such as melanoma, head and neck, liver or kidney cancer.

The rearrangement joins TRBV29-1 to TRBJ2-3; TRBD2 agrees at 11 bases. There are 14 residues in the CDR3. V lost 4 bases to trimming and J lost 4 bases; unmatched junction nucleotides: 4. Germline CDR1 reads SQVTM; CDR2 reads ANQGSEA. The CDR3: CSVGTSGSADTQYF. CDR3 bases: TGCAGCGTTGGAACTAGCGGGAGTGCAGATACGCAGTATTTT.

Only one count was recorded for this clone. This chain uses TRBV5-1 with TRBJ2-7; TRBD1 matches at 9 bases. The germline V gene has CDR1 SGHRS and CDR2 YFSETQ. Losses at the gene ends were 4 bases for V and 6 bases for J; bases not matched to a gene: 8. The CDR3 spans 14 residues. CDR3 loop: CASSTTGTGLEQYF. In nucleotides, the CDR3 is TGCGCCAGCAGCACGACCGGGACAGGGCTCGAGCAGTACTTC.

The chain employs TRBV5-1 and TRBJ2-7; TRBD2 matches at 7 bases. The CDR3 length is 16 residues. From germline, CDR1 is SGHRS and CDR2 YFSETQ. The V segment lost 4 bases and the J segment 4 bases; nucleotides outside the gene matches: 14. CDR3 region: CASSGRTRGKGYEQYF. The CDR3 coding sequence is TGCGCCAGCAGCGGACGGACTAGGGGCAAGGGGTACGAGCAGTACTTC.

This chain connects TRBV5-4 to TRBJ1-5; perhaps TRBD1 as D (5 bases). CDR3 length: 17 residues. Trimming took 4 bases from V and 2 from J, leaving 19 bases between them. Germline V lookup: CDR1 SGHNT, CDR2 YYREEE (reference sequence). The CDR3 loop is CASSKGGGEAGNQPQHF. As DNA, the CDR3 is TGTGCCAGCAGCAAGGGTGGGGGGGAAGCGGGCAATCAGCCCCAGCATTTT.

This CDR3 reads CASSLKIGPQAEAFF. CDR3 nucleotides: TGTGCCAGCAGCCTCAAGATCGGCCCGCAGGCTGAAGCTTTCTTT. The V gene is TRBV14, the J gene TRBJ1-1, with D uncertain. The germline CDR1 and CDR2 sequences are SGHDN and FVKESK. V lost 4 bases and J 6 bases, leaving 18 bases between the germline ends. The CDR3 covers 15 residues.

The chain carries TRBV20-1 and TRBJ1-1; D call uncertain. The CDR3 is 11 amino acids. V was clipped by 3 bases and J by 0 bases, with 2 bases between them. Germline values: CDR1 DFQATT, CDR2 SNEGSKA (reference sequence). CDR3 region: CSARVNTEAFF. CDR3 DNA: TGCAGTGCTAGGGTGAACACTGAAGCTTTCTTT.

The V call is TRBV19, the J call TRBJ2-7; 11 bases match TRBD1. The germline CDR1 and CDR2 sequences are LNHDA and SQIVND (reference sequence). The V gene end was trimmed by 8 bases and the J gene end by 7 bases; junction bases not matched to a gene: 7. There are 13 residues in the CDR3. CDR3 in DNA: TGTGCCAGTCGTGGACAGGGGGCTCGTGAGCAGTACTTC. This encodes CASRGQGAREQYF.

The chain links TRBV5-1 to TRBJ2-1, with D possibly being TRBD1 or TRBD2 (5 bases each). V was shortened by 5 bases and J by 10 bases, with 16 bases between the two germline ends. The CDR3 totals 13 residues. Germline lookup yields CDR1 SGHRS and CDR2 YFSETQ. The CDR3 DNA is TGCGCCAGCAGGGGGACCCTCGGCCAAGAGCAGTTCTTC. It codes for CASRGTLGQEQFF.

The chain uses TRBV2 and TRBJ2-2; D gene uncertain. This CDR3 is built from 14 residues. CDR1 is SNHLY, CDR2 FYNNEI, per germline. V lost 3 bases and J 1 base, leaving 6 bases between the germline ends. This chain's CDR3 is CASSDRRNTGELFF. For the CDR3, the DNA is TGTGCCAGCAGTGACAGAAGGAACACCGGGGAGCTGTTTTTT.

The chain recombines TRBV11-1 with TRBJ2-7, with TRBD2 matching over 10 bases. Germline CDR1 SGHAT, CDR2 FQDESV (reference sequence). Losses at the gene ends were 5 bases for V and 4 bases for J; bases not matched to a gene: 5. The CDR3 is made up of 14 amino acids. CDR3 sequence: CASSASGSYYEQYF. The DNA for the CDR3 is TGTGCCAGCAGCGCTAGCGGGAGTTATTACGAGCAGTACTTC.

This clone occurred once. The chain is built from TRBV29-1 and TRBJ2-7; no definite D call. Germline lookup yields CDR1 SQVTM and CDR2 ANQGSEA. The CDR3 spans 10 residues. V lost 4 bases to trimming and J lost 5 bases, with 6 bases between them. The CDR3: CSVVINEQYF. The CDR3 nucleotides are TGCAGCGTTGTAATAAACGAGCAGTACTTC.

In the case of this clone: The sample carries other DNA sequences with the same CDR3. The chain couples TRBV28 to TRBJ2-5, with TRBD2 matching over 13 bases. The trim removed 6 bases at V and 4 bases at J, leaving 8 bases unmatched. The length of the CDR3 is 16 residues. Germline V gene lookup returns CDR1 MDHEN and CDR2 SYDVKM. The CDR3 DNA follows: TGTGCCAGCAGCACTCGGACTAGCGGGAGTCGAGAGACCCAGTACTTC. Its protein product is CASSTRTSGSRETQYF.